Listed here are 5 T cell receptor beta chains from one sample, sequenced in a study of cytomegalovirus exposure and HLA in healthy donors. It was with 60 Vbeta and 13 Jbeta primers that the PCR ran. The protocol was immunoSEQ multiplex PCR, while the TCRdb copy is restricted to in-frame clones and leaves out a portion. The sample consists of roughly 100,000 clones, approximately 70% of them appearing once. The sequenced sample consisted of PBMCs. The receptors shown here come from a man between 25 and 39 years old in good health and CMV-seronegative.

The rearrangement links TRBV11-1 to TRBJ2-2; D is possibly TRBD2 (5 bases). V was shortened by 5 bases and J by 0 bases, with 10 bases between the two germline ends. The CDR3 consists of 15 residues. Germline V gives CDR1 SGHAT, CDR2 FQDESV (reference sequence). CDR3 region: CASSRTVPNTGELFF. The CDR3 DNA reads TGTGCCAGCAGCCGGACTGTACCGAACACCGGGGAGCTGTTTTTT.

The chain carries TRBV2 and TRBJ2-3; perhaps TRBD2 as D (6 bases). Trimming stripped 8 bases from V and 4 bases from J, with 16 bases between. Per germline, CDR1 SNHLY and CDR2 FYNNEI. The CDR3 has 14 residues. Written as DNA, the CDR3 is TGTGCCAGCGAGAGAAGCGGGTTGGCAGATACGCAGTATTTT. The encoded protein is CASERSGLADTQYF.

This clone appeared a single time. J is TRBJ2-7 and V is TRBV19; 13 nucleotides line up with TRBD2. This CDR3 is built from 17 residues. Unmatched junction bases numbered 11, after V lost 4 bases and J lost 5 bases. CDR1 LNHDA and CDR2 SQIVND come from the germline V gene (reference sequence). CDR3 in amino acids: CASSTLPTSGRTNEQYF. The CDR3 DNA sequence: TGTGCCAGTAGTACCCTACCGACTAGCGGGAGGACCAACGAGCAGTACTTC.

The V and J genes are TRBV5-6 and TRBJ2-3, with 7 positions matching TRBD2. This CDR3 contains 15 residues. The junction had 10 bases not matched to a gene; V was cut back by 3 bases and J by 6 bases. In germline, CDR1 is SGHDT, CDR2 YYEEEE. The CDR3 sequence: CASSSPAGVVDTQYF. The CDR3 coding sequence is TGTGCCAGCAGCTCCCCGGCGGGAGTTGTTGATACGCAGTATTTT.

In this sample, this clone turned up once. V usage is TRBV7-6 and J usage is TRBJ2-1; 7 bases fit TRBD1. V lost 5 bases, J lost 7 bases, and 11 bases stayed unmatched. The CDR3 consists of 15 residues. The germline V gene has CDR1 SGHVS and CDR2 FNYEAQ. The CDR3 sequence is CASSERVDRSNEQFF. The CDR3 DNA reads TGTGCCAGCAGCGAAAGGGTGGACAGGTCTAATGAGCAGTTCTTC. The full variable domain, in which reference TRBV7-6 and TRBJ2-1 provide the parts outside the CDR3, is GAGVSQSPRYKVTKRGQDVALRCDPISGHVSLYWYRQALGQGPEFLTYFNYEAQQDKSGLPNDRFSAERPEGSISTLTIQRTEQRDSAMYRCASSERVDRSNEQFFGPGTRLTVL.